This T cell receptor (beta chain) was recorded in a study of persistence of HIV-infected CD4 T cells. Stimulation used about 10 ug/mL lysate from CMV-infected fibroblasts. CD40L-negative CD69-negative CD45RO-high memory CD4+ T cells were sorted as populations depleted of antigen-responding cells. A note on this clone: The antigen remains undetermined.

Per germline, CDR1 SGHVS and CDR2 FQNEAQ. This CDR3 has 12 residues. Trimming stripped 1 base from V and 14 bases from J, with 9 bases between. The libraries were made with immunoSEQ version 4 in survey mode. Here immunoSEQ multiplex PCR was the method, and the copy in TCRdb shows in-frame clones only, minus some. In the table there are fewer than 35,000 clones, roughly 80% of which are singletons. The rearrangement uses TRBV7-8 and TRBJ1-6; no firm D call. This clonotype was obtained from an adult man with HIV who was CMV-seropositive. The specimen was CD4+ T cells sorted from PBMCs after roughly 18-hour stimulation, collected from a patient who received antiretroviral therapy. The CDR3 protein is CASSLGGGALHF. The CDR3 nucleotides are TGTGCCAGCAGCTTAGGTGGTGGCGCCCTCCACTTT.